There are many counts of the clone carrying this T cell receptor (beta chain). Assay used: immunoSEQ multiplex PCR; TCRdb lists only in-frame clones, some missing. The table lists about 160,000 clones, around 82% of them singletons. The sample belongs to a study of cytomegalovirus exposure and HLA in healthy donors. V was clipped by 4 bases and J by 4 bases, with 11 bases between them. Germline V lookup: CDR1 SGHNT, CDR2 YYREEE (reference sequence). CDR3 length: 13 residues. This receptor was identified in a man aged 30-40 years in good health and CMV-seropositive. Material: PBMCs. This chain connects TRBV5-4 to TRBJ1-2; perhaps TRBD1 as D (5 bases). CDR3 bases: TGTGCCAGCAGCGAAGGGGATATCTATGGCTACACCTTC. Its translation: CASSEGDIYGYTF.